These 30 T cell receptor beta chains originate from one sample sequenced in a study of blood T cell repertoires in COVID-19. This table comes from immunoSEQ multiplex PCR, and its TCRdb copy is limited to in-frame clones, with some not included. The profile shows about 250,000 clones, roughly 90% of them singletons. The sequencing sample was made of peripheral blood. These receptors all stem from a man younger than 40 with acute or convalescent COVID-19.

The chain links TRBV18 to TRBJ1-3; D may be TRBD1 (6 bases). From germline, CDR1 is KGHSH and CDR2 LQKENI. V was trimmed by 3 bases and J by 0 bases, leaving 15 bases between them. The length of the CDR3 is 17 residues. The CDR3 loop reads CASSPNRDYFSGNTIYF. DNA for the CDR3: TGTGCCAGCTCACCTAACAGGGACTACTTCTCTGGAAACACCATATATTTT.

V usage is TRBV5-8 and J usage is TRBJ2-3; 10 bases fit TRBD2. From germline, CDR1 is SGHTS and CDR2 YDEGEE. The ends lost 0 bases at V and 4 bases at J; junction bases unmatched: 2. The CDR3 is 15 amino acids. This CDR3 is CASSLASGGADTQYF. The CDR3 DNA reads as TGTGCCAGCAGCTTGGCCAGCGGGGGGGCAGATACGCAGTATTTT.

The genes are TRBV5-5 and TRBJ1-5, with 9 bases identical to TRBD1. Germline V CDR1 and CDR2: SGHKS, YYEKEE (reference sequence). The CDR3 covers 14 residues. The trim removed 3 bases at V and 5 bases at J, leaving 3 bases unmatched. CDR3 nucleotides: TGTGCCAGCAGCTATGACAGGGGGTATCAGCCCCAGCATTTT. Protein sequence: CASSYDRGYQPQHF.

The rearrangement links TRBV11-2 to TRBJ1-5; unclear D gene. The CDR3 length is 14 residues. V lost 5 bases, J lost 1 base, and 9 bases lay in between. Germline loops: CDR1 SGHAT, CDR2 FQNNGV. This CDR3 is CASSPVTSNQPQHF. The DNA for the CDR3 is TGTGCCAGCAGCCCGGTCACGAGCAATCAGCCCCAGCATTTT.

The sample holds one count of this clone. The rearrangement uses TRBV6-1 and TRBJ1-2; 7 bases are shared with TRBD1. CDR3 length: 14 amino acids. Trimming took 1 base from V and 13 from J; bases not matched to a gene: 12. CDR1 is MNHNS, CDR2 SASEGT, per germline. The CDR3 region is CASSEGATGLSGTF. Written as DNA, the CDR3 is TGTGCCAGCAGTGAAGGGGCGACAGGGTTGAGTGGCACCTTC.

This chain connects TRBV28 to TRBJ2-7, with a tentative D call TRBD2 (6 bases). The CDR3 is made up of 13 amino acids. The germline CDR1 and CDR2 sequences are MDHEN and SYDVKM. V gave up 11 bases and J gave up 0 bases, with 14 bases separating them. CDR3 nucleotides: TGTGCCTCACGGGCGGGGCTCTCCTACGAGCAGTACTTC. Protein sequence: CASRAGLSYEQYF.

The chain carries TRBV25-1 and TRBJ1-6; D gene uncertain. The CDR3 extends over 14 amino acids. Deletions cut 3 bases from V and 5 bases from J, with 8 bases between. Germline loops: CDR1 MGHDK, CDR2 SYGVNS. The CDR3 sequence is CASSEGPHNSPLHF. In DNA form, the CDR3 reads TGTGCCAGCAGTGAGGGCCCCCATAATTCACCCCTCCACTTT.

The chain combines TRBV7-9 with TRBJ1-6; 10 nucleotides match TRBD1. Germline values: CDR1 SEHNR, CDR2 FQNEAQ (reference sequence). The length of the CDR3 is 15 residues. Unmatched junction bases numbered 4, after V lost 6 bases and J lost 5 bases. CDR3 residues: CASRYGTGDNSPLHF. The CDR3 DNA sequence: TGTGCCAGCAGATACGGGACAGGGGATAATTCACCCCTCCACTTT.

The chain recombines TRBV11-2 with TRBJ2-3; possible D gene TRBD2, 5 bases. V shed 3 bases and J shed 2 bases, with 12 bases lying between them. The CDR3 covers 15 residues. CDR1 is SGHAT and CDR2 is FQNNGV in the germline V gene. CDR3 in amino acids: CASSFRASLTDTQYF. The CDR3 DNA reads TGTGCCAGCAGCTTTAGGGCTAGCCTCACAGATACGCAGTATTTT.

This chain joins TRBV27 and TRBJ1-5; tentatively, D is TRBD1 (5 bases). V was pared by 5 bases and J by 5 bases, with 10 bases between. Germline CDR1 and CDR2: MNHEY and SMNVEV (reference sequence). The CDR3 extends over 13 amino acids. For the CDR3, the DNA is TGTGCCAGCAGTCTCCAGGGTGATCAGCCCCAGCATTTT. It translates to CASSLQGDQPQHF.

V usage is TRBV9 and J usage is TRBJ1-1; no clear D gene. CDR3 length: 12 residues. Trimming took 3 bases from V and 3 from J, leaving 6 bases between them. CDR1 and CDR2 from the germline V gene are SGDLS and YYNGEE. For the CDR3, the DNA is TGTGCCAGCAGCGCCGAGGACACTGAAGCTTTCTTT. This gives the protein CASSAEDTEAFF.

The chain uses TRBV7-9 and TRBJ1-6; D is possibly TRBD1 (5 bases). V shed 5 bases and J shed 3 bases, with 11 bases lying between them. This CDR3 has 15 amino acids. Germline V gene data show CDR1 as SEHNR and CDR2 as FQNEAQ (reference sequence). The CDR3 nucleotides are TGTGCCAGCAGCCCAGGGTACGGCTATAATTCACCCCTCCACTTT. Its protein product is CASSPGYGYNSPLHF.

The chain combines TRBV20-1 with TRBJ2-1; TRBD1 might be the D (6 bases). Germline assignment: CDR1 DFQATT and CDR2 SNEGSKA (reference sequence). The CDR3 spans 11 residues. With 6 bases removed from V and 15 bases from J, the gap between germline ends came to 18 bases. This CDR3 is CSAKGVSGAFF. Written as DNA, the CDR3 is TGCAGTGCAAAGGGGGTCTCCGGGGCGTTCTTC.

The DNA for the CDR3 is TGCAGCACTGCATCGGGGGTGTCGCGACACGAGCAGTACTTC. It encodes CSTASGVSRHEQYF. The rearrangement uses TRBV29-1 and TRBJ2-7; D is perhaps TRBD2 (6 bases). The CDR3 is 14 amino acids. Germline V gene lookup returns CDR1 SQVTM and CDR2 ANQGSEA. Trimming cost V 8 bases and J 5 bases, with 22 bases left between them.

The chain couples TRBV24-1 to TRBJ2-7; D remains unclear. This CDR3 has 10 residues. Trimming stripped 8 bases from V and 13 bases from J, with 14 bases between. Germline assignment: CDR1 KGHDR and CDR2 SFDVKD. CDR3 loop: CATTEVFPYF. The CDR3 DNA is TGTGCCACCACAGAGGTCTTTCCATACTTC.

In its sample, this clone was seen a few times. The gene calls are TRBV29-1 and TRBJ2-3; TRBD2 matches 8 bases. The ends lost 0 bases at V and 2 bases at J; junction bases unmatched: 7. Germline values: CDR1 SQVTM, CDR2 ANQGSEA. The CDR3 has 16 amino acids. The CDR3 here is CSVEDRLAGNTDTQYF. CDR3 DNA sequence: TGCAGCGTTGAAGATCGCCTAGCGGGCAACACAGATACGCAGTATTTT.

The chain couples TRBV6-5 to TRBJ1-2; weak D call: TRBD1 (6 bases). V was pared by 6 bases and J by 4 bases, with 12 bases between. The CDR3 covers 13 residues. The V gene's germline CDR1 is MNHEY and CDR2 SVGAGI. For the CDR3, the DNA is TGTGCCAGCAGATCTGACAGGAGCTATGGCTACACCTTC. It encodes CASRSDRSYGYTF.

The chain employs TRBV5-6 and TRBJ2-6; the D gene is possibly TRBD1 (6 bases). CDR1 SGHDT and CDR2 YYEEEE come from the germline V gene. The germline V and J ends were trimmed by 4 bases and 0 bases, with 14 bases remaining between them. This CDR3 comprises 17 residues. The CDR3 sequence: CASSRPGHFSGANVLTF. CDR3 nucleotide sequence: TGTGCCAGCAGCAGACCGGGACACTTCTCTGGGGCCAACGTCCTGACTTTC.

This sequence joins TRBV28 and TRBJ2-1; TRBD1 matches at 8 bases. The CDR3 runs 12 residues. Unmatched junction bases numbered 8, after V lost 6 bases and J lost 13 bases. Germline V gene data show CDR1 as MDHEN and CDR2 as SYDVKM. CDR3 in amino acids: CASSPDRVSQFF. The CDR3 DNA follows: TGTGCCAGCAGCCCGGACAGGGTCTCTCAGTTCTTC.

This chain links TRBV4-2 with TRBJ1-4; D uncertain. Germline loops: CDR1 LGHNA, CDR2 YNFKEQ. The CDR3 covers 15 residues. V gave up 0 bases and J gave up 9 bases, with 14 bases separating them. For the CDR3, the DNA is TGTGCCAGCAGCCAAGATCGGCGGGGTCTGAAAAAACTGTTTTTT. Amino acids: CASSQDRRGLKKLFF.

This clone was seen once. One junction end disagrees with the germline gene, perhaps due to a read error. This chain uses TRBV12-5 with TRBJ2-6, with a possible D match to TRBD1 (6 bases). The CDR3 runs 16 residues. The germline V gene has CDR1 LGHNT and CDR2 FRNRAP. The chain's CDR3 is CASGPGHPPGANVLAF. CDR3 DNA: TGTGCTAGTGGTCCGGGACACCCTCCTGGGGCCAACGTCCTGGCTTTC.

The chain carries TRBV23-1 and TRBJ1-6; 7 nucleotides agree with TRBD1. TRBV23-1 is identified as an open reading frame with a role that is uncertain. V shed 2 bases, J shed 7 bases, and the junction held 11 bases outside the gene matches. This CDR3 has 17 amino acids. CDR3 in DNA: TGCGCCAGCAGTCAAAAAAGGACAGGCGGCCGGAATTCACCCCTCCACTTT. Protein product: CASSQKRTGGRNSPLHF.

The rearrangement uses TRBV24-1 and TRBJ1-2; TRBD1 matches at 9 bases. V dropped 3 bases and J dropped 4; count of bases not matched to a gene: 5. The CDR3 is made up of 15 amino acids. Germline V CDR1 and CDR2: KGHDR, SFDVKD. The CDR3 spells CATSDPGTGSYGYTF. CDR3 sequence (DNA): TGTGCCACCAGTGATCCTGGGACAGGGAGCTATGGCTACACCTTC.

This clone was found once. Other DNA sequences in the same sample also yield this CDR3. The chain links TRBV6-5 to TRBJ2-1; TRBD2 matches 12 bases. CDR1 and CDR2 (germline): MNHEY, SVGAGI. The CDR3 extends over 14 amino acids. The trim removed 6 bases at V and 4 bases at J, leaving 1 base unmatched. The CDR3 DNA reads as TGTGCCAGCAGGACTAGCGGGAGTTACAATGAGCAGTTCTTC. Translation gives CASRTSGSYNEQFF.

This chain connects TRBV27 to TRBJ1-4, with 10 bases fitting TRBD1. After removal of 4 bases from V and 7 bases from J, the junction contained 3 bases not matched to a gene. Germline CDR1 and CDR2: MNHEY and SMNVEV (reference sequence). The length of the CDR3 is 14 residues. In nucleotides, the CDR3 is TGTGCCAGCAGTTGGACAGGGGGGGGTGAAAAACTGTTTTTT. Protein sequence: CASSWTGGGEKLFF.

This rearrangement joins TRBV18 to TRBJ1-5, with 12 bases aligning to TRBD1. Germline CDR1 KGHSH, CDR2 LQKENI. The V and J ends lost 1 base and 4 bases, in that order; junction bases with no gene match: 2. The CDR3 sequence is 16 residues long. The CDR3 sequence is CASSPRGQGANQPQHF. The CDR3, as DNA: TGTGCCAGCTCACCACGGGGACAGGGGGCGAATCAGCCCCAGCATTTT.

CDR3 bases: TGCAGCGTCAGGGATGCAGGTCAGCCCCAGCATTTT. Its protein is CSVRDAGQPQHF. The V and J genes are TRBV29-1 and TRBJ1-5, with a tentative D call TRBD1 (5 bases). CDR3 length: 12 amino acids. The V end lost 6 bases, the J end lost 6 bases, and 12 bases lay between the germline ends. In germline, CDR1 is SQVTM, CDR2 ANQGSEA. The full variable domain, rest sourced from reference TRBV29-1 and TRBJ1-5, is SAVISQKPSRDICQRGTSLTIQCQVDSQVTMMFWYRQQPGQSLTLIATANQGSEATYESGFVIDKFPISRPNLTFSTLTVSNMSPEDSSIYLCSVRDAGQPQHFGDGTRLSIL.

This rearrangement joins TRBV30 to TRBJ2-3, with D unresolved. The V and J ends lost 1 base and 2 bases respectively, with 4 bases between them. The CDR3 runs to 12 residues. Germline V gives CDR1 GTSNPN, CDR2 SVGIG (reference sequence). Written as DNA, the CDR3 is TGTGCCTGGAGTGCCTACACAGATACGCAGTATTTT. Translating it yields CAWSAYTDTQYF.

This chain connects TRBV27 to TRBJ2-7; 7 nucleotides line up with TRBD2. CDR3 length: 14 amino acids. Trimming removed 1 base from V and 3 bases from J; junction bases left unmatched: 3. Germline values: CDR1 MNHEY, CDR2 SMNVEV (reference sequence). The CDR3 bases are TGTGCCAGCAGTTTATATGGGACTAACTACGAGCAGTACTTC. Its translation is CASSLYGTNYEQYF.

This clone has more than one count but fewer than ten. The chain joins TRBV2 to TRBJ2-7; 9 bases fit TRBD1. The ends lost 7 bases at V and 3 bases at J; junction bases unmatched: 4. CDR3 length equals 13 residues. The germline gives CDR1 SNHLY, CDR2 FYNNEI. The DNA for the CDR3 is TGTGCCAGCACCGGACAGGGGCGCTACGAGCAGTACTTC. It encodes CASTGQGRYEQYF. Full variable domain (missing parts from reference TRBV2 and TRBJ2-7): EPEVTQTPSHQVTQMGQEVILRCVPISNHLYFYWYRQILGQKVEFLVSFYNNEISEKSEIFDDQFSVERPDGSNFTLKIRSTKLEDSAMYFCASTGQGRYEQYFGPGTRLTVT.